The entry below describes one T cell receptor beta chain. The antigen is unknown. Germline CDR1 is WSHSY and CDR2 is SAAADI. Germline trimming cut 2 bases from V and 10 bases from J; bases unmatched to any gene: 4. This CDR3 has 12 residues. The data were taken from a study of T cells in Graves' hyperthyroidism and ophthalmopathy. Study outcomes and limitations: Ophthalmopathy, as predicted by the model, came a median roughly 6.8 months after the prediction.

Authors of the study amplified TCR beta CDR3 regions from RNA transcripts. The HTBI primer set served for first-round RT-PCR of the TCR CDR3. TCRdb reprocessed the multiplex PCR reads with MiXCR, giving one entry per CDR3 protein. The table lists some 600,000 distinct CDR3 sequences, about 15% of them singletons. The chain carries TRBV10-2 and TRBJ1-1; 7 bases match TRBD1. The sequence derives from a woman in her 30s with Graves' hyperthyroidism that later progressed to Graves' ophthalmopathy. The sequencing input was blood. CDR3 region: CASSERRTGAFF. For the CDR3, the DNA is TGCGCCAGCAGTGAGCGGAGGACAGGAGCTTTCTTT.